This T cell receptor beta chain came from a study of cytomegalovirus exposure and HLA in healthy donors. Researchers ran the PCR with 60 Vbeta and 13 Jbeta primers. Only in-frame clones appear in the TCRdb table, and some are missing; sequencing was by immunoSEQ multiplex PCR. The sample comprises some 96,000 clones, 60% to 80% of which are singletons, and approximately 7.7% rests with the top ten. Per the germline V gene, CDR1 is SGHAT and CDR2 is FQNNGV. The junction had 7 bases not matched to a gene; V was cut back by 1 base and J by 7 bases. There are 16 residues in the CDR3. This clone was recorded only once.

The rearrangement joins TRBV11-2 to TRBJ1-5; 10 bases map to TRBD1. The sample was PBMCs. The clonotype was recovered from a female donor in good health and CMV-seronegative. In DNA, the CDR3 is TGTGCCAGCAGCTTAGGGGACAGGGGTTTGGGACAGCCCCAGCATTTT. Translating gives CASSLGDRGLGQPQHF.